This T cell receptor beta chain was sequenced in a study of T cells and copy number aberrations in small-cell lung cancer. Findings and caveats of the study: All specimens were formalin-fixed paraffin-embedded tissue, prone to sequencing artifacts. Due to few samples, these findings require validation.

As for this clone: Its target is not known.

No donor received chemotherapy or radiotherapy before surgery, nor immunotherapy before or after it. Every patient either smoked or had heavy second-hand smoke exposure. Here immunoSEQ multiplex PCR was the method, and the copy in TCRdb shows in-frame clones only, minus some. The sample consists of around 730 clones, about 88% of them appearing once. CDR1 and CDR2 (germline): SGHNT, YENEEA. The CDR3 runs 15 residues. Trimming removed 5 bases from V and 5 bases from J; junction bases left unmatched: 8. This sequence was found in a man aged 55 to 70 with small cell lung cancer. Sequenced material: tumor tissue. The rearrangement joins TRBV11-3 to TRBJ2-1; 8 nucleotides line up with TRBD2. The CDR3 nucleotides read TGTGCCAGCAGCGACCCATCGGGGGGGCACAATGAGCAGTTCTTC. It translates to CASSDPSGGHNEQFF.